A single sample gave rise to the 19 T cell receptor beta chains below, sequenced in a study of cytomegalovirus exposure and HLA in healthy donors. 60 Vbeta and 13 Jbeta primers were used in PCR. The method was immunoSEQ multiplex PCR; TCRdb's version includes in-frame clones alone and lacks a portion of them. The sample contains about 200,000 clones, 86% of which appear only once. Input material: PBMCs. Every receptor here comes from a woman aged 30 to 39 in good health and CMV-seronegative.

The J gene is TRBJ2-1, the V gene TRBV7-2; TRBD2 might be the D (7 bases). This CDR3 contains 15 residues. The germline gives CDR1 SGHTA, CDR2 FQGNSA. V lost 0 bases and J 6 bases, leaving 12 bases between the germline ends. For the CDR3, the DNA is TGTGCCAGCAGCTTAGCGGGAGGGGGGGGCAATGAGCAGTTCTTC. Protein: CASSLAGGGGNEQFF.

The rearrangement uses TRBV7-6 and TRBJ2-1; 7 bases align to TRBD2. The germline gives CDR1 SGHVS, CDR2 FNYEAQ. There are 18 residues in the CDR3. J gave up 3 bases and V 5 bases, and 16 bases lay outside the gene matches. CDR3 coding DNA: TGTGCCAGCAGCCACTTCGGGGGGTTGCGAGTAGGCTACAATGAGCAGTTCTTC. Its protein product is CASSHFGGLRVGYNEQFF.

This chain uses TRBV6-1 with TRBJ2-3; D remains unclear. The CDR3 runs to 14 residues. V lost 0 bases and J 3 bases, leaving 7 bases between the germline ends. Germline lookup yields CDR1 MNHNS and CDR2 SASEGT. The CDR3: CASSEAGTTDTQYF. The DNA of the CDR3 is TGTGCCAGCAGTGAAGCGGGCACAACAGATACGCAGTATTTT.

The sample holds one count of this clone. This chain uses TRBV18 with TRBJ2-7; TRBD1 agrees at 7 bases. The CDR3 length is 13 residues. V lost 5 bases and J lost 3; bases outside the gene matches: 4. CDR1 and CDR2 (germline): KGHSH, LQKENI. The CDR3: CASSTNRGYEQYF. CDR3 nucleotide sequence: TGTGCCAGCTCAACAAACAGGGGCTACGAGCAGTACTTC.

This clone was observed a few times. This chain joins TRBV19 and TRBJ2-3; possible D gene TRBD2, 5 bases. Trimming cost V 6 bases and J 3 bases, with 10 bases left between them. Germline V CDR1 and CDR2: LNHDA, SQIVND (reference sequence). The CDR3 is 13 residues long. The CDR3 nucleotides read TGTGCCAGTAGATTAGAGGGTACAGATACGCAGTATTTT. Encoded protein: CASRLEGTDTQYF.

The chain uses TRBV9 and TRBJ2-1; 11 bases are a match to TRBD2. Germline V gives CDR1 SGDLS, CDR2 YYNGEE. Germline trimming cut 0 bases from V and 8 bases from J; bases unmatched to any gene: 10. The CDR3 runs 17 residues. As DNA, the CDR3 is TGTGCCAGCAGCGTAGACCCGCTAGCGGGAGGCTCTCATGAGCAGTTCTTC. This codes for CASSVDPLAGGSHEQFF.

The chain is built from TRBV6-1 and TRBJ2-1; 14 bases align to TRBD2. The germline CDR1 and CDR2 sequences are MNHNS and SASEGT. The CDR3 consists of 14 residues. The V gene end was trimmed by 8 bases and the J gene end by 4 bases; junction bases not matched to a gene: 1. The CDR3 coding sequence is TGTGCCAGCGGGACTAGCGGGAGATACAATGAGCAGTTCTTC. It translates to CASGTSGRYNEQFF.

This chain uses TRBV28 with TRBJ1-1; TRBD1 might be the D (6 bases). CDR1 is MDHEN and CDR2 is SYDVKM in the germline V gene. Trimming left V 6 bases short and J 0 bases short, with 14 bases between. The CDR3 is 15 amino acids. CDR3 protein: CASRLWGHLNTEAFF. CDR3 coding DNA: TGTGCCAGCAGGCTATGGGGACACTTGAACACTGAAGCTTTCTTT.

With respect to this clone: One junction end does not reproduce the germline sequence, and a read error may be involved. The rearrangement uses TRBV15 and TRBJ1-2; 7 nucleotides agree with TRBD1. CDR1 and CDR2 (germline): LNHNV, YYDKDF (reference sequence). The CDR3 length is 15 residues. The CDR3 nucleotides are TGTGCCACCAGCAGACGACAGGACAGGAACTATGTCTACACCTTC. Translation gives CATSRRQDRNYVYTF.

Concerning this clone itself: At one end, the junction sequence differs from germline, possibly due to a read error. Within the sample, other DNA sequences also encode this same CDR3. DNA for the CDR3: TGCGCCAGCAGTGAAGTTCGGGTACCGAATCAGCCCCAGCATTTT. It specifies CASSEVRVPNQPQHF. The J gene is TRBJ1-5, the V gene TRBV6-1; D gene uncertain. Germline V gene data show CDR1 as MNHNS and CDR2 as SASEGT. The CDR3 sequence is 15 residues long.

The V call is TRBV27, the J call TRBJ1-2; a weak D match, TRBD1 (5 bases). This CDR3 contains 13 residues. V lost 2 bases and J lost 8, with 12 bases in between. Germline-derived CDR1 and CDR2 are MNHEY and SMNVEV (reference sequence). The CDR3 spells CASSLQGSHGYTF. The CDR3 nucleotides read TGTGCCAGCAGTTTACAGGGATCCCACGGCTACACCTTC.

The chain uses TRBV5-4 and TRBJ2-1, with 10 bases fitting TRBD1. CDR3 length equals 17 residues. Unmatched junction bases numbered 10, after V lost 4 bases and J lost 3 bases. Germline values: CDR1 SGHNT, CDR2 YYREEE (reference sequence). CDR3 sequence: CASSPQSGQGFYNEQFF. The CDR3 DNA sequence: TGTGCCAGCAGCCCCCAATCGGGACAGGGGTTCTACAATGAGCAGTTCTTC.

CDR3 loop: CASSPGFAGNTIYF. The CDR3 region has the DNA TGTGCCAGCAGTCCAGGGTTTGCTGGAAACACCATATATTTT. The V gene is TRBV6-1, the J gene TRBJ1-3, with D possibly matching TRBD1 (5 bases). V gave up 5 bases and J gave up 2 bases, with 10 bases separating them. This CDR3 comprises 14 residues. Germline V gene sequence: CDR1 MNHNS, CDR2 SASEGT.

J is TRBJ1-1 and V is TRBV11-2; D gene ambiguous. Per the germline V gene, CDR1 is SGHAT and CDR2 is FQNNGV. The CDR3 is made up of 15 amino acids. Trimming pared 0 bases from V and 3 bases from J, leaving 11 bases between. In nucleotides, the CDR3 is TGTGCCAGCAGCTTAGAGGGAGGGTGGGACACTGAAGCTTTCTTT. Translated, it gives CASSLEGGWDTEAFF.

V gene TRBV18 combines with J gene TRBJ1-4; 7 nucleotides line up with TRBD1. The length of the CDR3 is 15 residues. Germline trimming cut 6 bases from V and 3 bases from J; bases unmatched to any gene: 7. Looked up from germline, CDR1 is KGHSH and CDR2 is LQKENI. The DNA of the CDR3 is TGTGCCAGCTCTCCCCCGGGACAGCCTAATGAAAAACTGTTTTTT. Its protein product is CASSPPGQPNEKLFF.

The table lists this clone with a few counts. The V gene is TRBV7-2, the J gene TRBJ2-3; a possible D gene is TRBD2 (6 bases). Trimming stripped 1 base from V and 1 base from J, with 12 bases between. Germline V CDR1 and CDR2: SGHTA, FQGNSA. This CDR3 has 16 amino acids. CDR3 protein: CASSLDPGVGTDTQYF. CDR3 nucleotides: TGTGCCAGCAGCTTAGACCCGGGAGTGGGCACAGATACGCAGTATTTT.

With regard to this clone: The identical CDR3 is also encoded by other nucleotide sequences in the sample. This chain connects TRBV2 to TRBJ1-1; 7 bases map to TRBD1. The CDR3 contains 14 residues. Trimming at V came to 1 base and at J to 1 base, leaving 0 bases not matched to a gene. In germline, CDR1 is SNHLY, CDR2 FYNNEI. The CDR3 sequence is CASSEDRGNTEAFF. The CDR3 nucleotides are TGTGCCAGCAGTGAAGACAGGGGGAACACTGAAGCTTTCTTT.

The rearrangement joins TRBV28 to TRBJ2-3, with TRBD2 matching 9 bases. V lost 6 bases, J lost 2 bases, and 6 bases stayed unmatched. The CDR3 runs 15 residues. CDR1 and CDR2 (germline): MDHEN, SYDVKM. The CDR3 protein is CASSQPGLATDTQYF. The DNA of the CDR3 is TGTGCCAGCAGCCAGCCGGGACTAGCCACAGATACGCAGTATTTT. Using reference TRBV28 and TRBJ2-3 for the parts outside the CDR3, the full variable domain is DVKVTQSSRYLVKRTGEKVFLECVQDMDHENMFWYRQDPGLGLRLIYFSYDVKMKEKGDIPEGYSVSREKKERFSLILESASTNQTSMYLCASSQPGLATDTQYFGPGTRLTVL.

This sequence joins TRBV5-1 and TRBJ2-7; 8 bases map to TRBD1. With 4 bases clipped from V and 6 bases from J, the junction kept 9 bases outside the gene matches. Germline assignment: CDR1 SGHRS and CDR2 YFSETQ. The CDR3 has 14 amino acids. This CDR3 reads CASSPDRVDGEQYF. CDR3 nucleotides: TGCGCCAGCAGCCCGGACAGGGTGGATGGCGAGCAGTACTTC.